Described below is a single T cell receptor (beta chain) sequence and its context. Its antigen is undetermined. With 4 bases clipped from V and 2 bases from J, the junction kept 9 bases outside the gene matches. Germline loops: CDR1 SGHDT, CDR2 YYEEEE. The CDR3 runs to 18 residues. This sample was taken from a study of cytomegalovirus exposure and HLA in healthy donors. Study outcomes and limitations: Sequencing probably produced one cluster of sequence variants that were highly shared.

Primers for the PCR totalled 60 Vbeta and 13 Jbeta. Profiled with immunoSEQ multiplex PCR; TCRdb holds only in-frame clones, not every one. The data show around 140,000 clones, 75% to 90% seen once. The genes are TRBV5-6 and TRBJ2-2; 12 positions match TRBD1. The clonotype comes from a man aged 40-50 years in good health and CMV-seronegative. The sequenced material came from PBMCs. The CDR3 DNA reads TGTGCCAGCAGCGGGGGACAGGGGGCGCGGCTTAACACCGGGGAGCTGTTTTTT. Its protein is CASSGGQGARLNTGELFF.